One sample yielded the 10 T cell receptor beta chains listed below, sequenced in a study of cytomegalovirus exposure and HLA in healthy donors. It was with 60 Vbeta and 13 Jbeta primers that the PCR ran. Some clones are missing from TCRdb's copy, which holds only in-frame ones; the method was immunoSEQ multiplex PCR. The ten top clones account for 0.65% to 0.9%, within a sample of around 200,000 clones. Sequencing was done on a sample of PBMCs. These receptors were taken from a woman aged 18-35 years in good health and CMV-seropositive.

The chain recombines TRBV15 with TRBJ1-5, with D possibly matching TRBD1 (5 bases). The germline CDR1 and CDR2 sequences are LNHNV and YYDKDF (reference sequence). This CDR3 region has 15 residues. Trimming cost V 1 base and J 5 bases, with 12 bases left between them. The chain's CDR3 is CATSRVWGGDQPQHF. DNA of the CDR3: TGTGCCACCAGCAGAGTTTGGGGGGGAGATCAGCCCCAGCATTTT.

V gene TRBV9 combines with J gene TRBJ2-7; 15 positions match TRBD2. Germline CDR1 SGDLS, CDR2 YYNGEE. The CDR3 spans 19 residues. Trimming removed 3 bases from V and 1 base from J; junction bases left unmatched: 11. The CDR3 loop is CASSATGGTSGGPSYEQYF. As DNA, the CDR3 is TGTGCCAGCAGCGCAACAGGGGGGACTAGCGGGGGGCCATCCTACGAGCAGTACTTC.

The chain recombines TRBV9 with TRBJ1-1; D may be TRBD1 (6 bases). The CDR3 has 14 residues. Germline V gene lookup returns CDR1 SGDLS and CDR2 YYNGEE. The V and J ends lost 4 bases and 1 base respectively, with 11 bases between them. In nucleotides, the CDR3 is TGTGCCAGCAGCTTTGGACAGACGAACACTGAAGCTTTCTTT. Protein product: CASSFGQTNTEAFF.

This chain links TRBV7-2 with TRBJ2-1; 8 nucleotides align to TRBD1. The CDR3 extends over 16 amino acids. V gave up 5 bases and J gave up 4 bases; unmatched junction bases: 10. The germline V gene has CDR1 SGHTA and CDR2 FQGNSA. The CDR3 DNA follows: TGTGCCAGCAGCGGACCCGGACAGGGCACATACAATGAGCAGTTCTTC. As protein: CASSGPGQGTYNEQFF.

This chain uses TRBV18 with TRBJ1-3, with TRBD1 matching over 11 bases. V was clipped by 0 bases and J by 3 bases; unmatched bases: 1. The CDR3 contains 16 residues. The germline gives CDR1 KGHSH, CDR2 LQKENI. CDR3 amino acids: CASSPPDRGLGNTIYF. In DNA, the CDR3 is TGTGCCAGCTCACCACCGGACAGGGGGCTTGGAAACACCATATATTTT.

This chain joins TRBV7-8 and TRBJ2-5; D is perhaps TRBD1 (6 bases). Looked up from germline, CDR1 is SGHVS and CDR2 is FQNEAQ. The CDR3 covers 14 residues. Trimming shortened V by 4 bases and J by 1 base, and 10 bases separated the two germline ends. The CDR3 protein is CASSSNRVQETQYF. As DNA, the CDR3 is TGTGCCAGCAGCTCCAACAGGGTCCAAGAGACCCAGTACTTC.

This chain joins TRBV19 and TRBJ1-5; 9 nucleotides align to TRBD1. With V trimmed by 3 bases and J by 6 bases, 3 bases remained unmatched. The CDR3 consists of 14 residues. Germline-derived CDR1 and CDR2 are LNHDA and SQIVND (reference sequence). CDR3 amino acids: CASSIRDRAQPQHF. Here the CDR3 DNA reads TGTGCCAGTAGTATTCGGGACAGGGCTCAGCCCCAGCATTTT.

In DNA form, the CDR3 reads TGCGCCAGCAGCCCGGGACAGGGGAGAAGCTCACCCCTCCACTTT. As protein: CASSPGQGRSSPLHF. The J gene is TRBJ1-6, the V gene TRBV5-1, with 10 bases that match TRBD1. The CDR3 contains 15 residues. The germline V gene has CDR1 SGHRS and CDR2 YFSETQ. V lost 4 bases to trimming and J lost 10 bases; unmatched junction nucleotides: 8.

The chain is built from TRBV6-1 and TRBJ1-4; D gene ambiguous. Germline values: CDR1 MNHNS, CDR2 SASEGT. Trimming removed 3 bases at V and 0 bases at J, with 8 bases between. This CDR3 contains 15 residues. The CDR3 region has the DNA TGTGCCAGCAGTGACCACACATCAACTAATGAAAAACTGTTTTTT. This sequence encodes CASSDHTSTNEKLFF.

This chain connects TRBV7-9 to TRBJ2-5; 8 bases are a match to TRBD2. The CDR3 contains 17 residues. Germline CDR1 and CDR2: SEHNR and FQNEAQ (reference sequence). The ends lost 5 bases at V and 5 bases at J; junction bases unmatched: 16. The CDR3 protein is CASSPLKDGLAGETQYF. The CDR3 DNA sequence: TGTGCCAGCAGCCCCTTGAAGGACGGACTAGCTGGGGAGACCCAGTACTTC.